This T cell receptor beta chain stems from a study of T cells after yellow fever vaccination. Across the study: Any fraction with a low cell number was prepared using SMART-Seq v4 Ultra Low Input.

Overall study findings and caveats: Most clones from primary vaccination resurfaced after the booster (around 95% CD4, 88% CD8). Abundant clonotypes from the bulk population could get into FACS-sorted repertoires as contaminants. It was the secondary response that reached its peak faster, day 5 versus 15, but it was weaker.

This clonotype was observed a handful of times. The antigen is not known. TCRdb ran MiXCR on the 5' RACE reads and lists one entry per CDR3 protein. The table includes about 630,000 distinct CDR3 sequences, about 12% detected once. The CDR3 consists of 14 residues. The junction had 8 bases not matched to a gene; V was cut back by 9 bases and J by 0 bases. The V gene's germline CDR1 is SGHNT and CDR2 YYREEE (reference sequence). J is TRBJ2-7 and V is TRBV5-4; 8 bases are a match to TRBD2. This TCR came from a man younger than 45 who received the YFV17D yellow fever vaccine. The input for sequencing was PBMCs, taken on the day of the yellow fever booster vaccination. The CDR3 DNA reads TGTGCCACTAGACTAGCGTCTAGCTCCTACGAGCAGTACTTC. Translated: CATRLASSSYEQYF.